Listed below are T cell receptor beta chains from one sample, sequenced in a study of pediatric ulcerative colitis. TCRdb's table, derived via immunoSEQ multiplex PCR, lists solely in-frame clones and lacks some. The sample records about 64,000 clones, 70% to 80% being singletons. Sequences were obtained from blood. These receptors were taken from a boy aged 10-17 years with moderate ulcerative colitis. CDR3s include the opening cysteine and the closing phenylalanine or tryptophan. D genes are given only for firm matches. Rows give clone size only sometimes, using once, few, many, or a class for an expanded clone.

j_call	v_call	d_call	clone_size	cdr3_nt	cdr3_aa
TRBJ1-4	TRBV5-1	NA	NA	TGCGCCAGCAGCTTGGATGGGAAACCTAATGAAAAACTGTTTTTT	CASSLDGKPNEKLFF
TRBJ1-1	TRBV7-7	NA	NA	TGTGCCAGCAGCCTCGGGGTATTGAACACTGAAGCTTTCTTT	CASSLGVLNTEAFF
TRBJ2-7	TRBV5-4	TRBD2	NA	TGTGCCAGCAGCTTGGTGGTACTAGCGGGTTCCTCCTACGAGCAGTACTTC	CASSLVVLAGSSYEQYF
TRBJ2-5	TRBV7-3	NA	NA	TGTGCCAGCAGCTTAAGCGGGCTTGGCTGGGAGACCCAGTACTTC	CASSLSGLGWETQYF
TRBJ1-1	TRBV10-1	TRBD1	NA	TGCGCCAGCAGTGAAACAGGGGGAGATACTGAAGCTTTCTTT	CASSETGGDTEAFF
TRBJ2-1	TRBV6-5	NA	few	TGTGCCAGCAGTTACTCGGACGGAATGCAGTTCTTC	CASSYSDGMQFF
TRBJ2-1	TRBV7-9	NA	NA	TGTGCCAGCAGCTTAGCCCCCAATGAGCAGTTCTTC	CASSLAPNEQFF
TRBJ1-1	TRBV5-8	NA	NA	TGTGCCAGCAGCCCCGGCCGGGTGGGGGGCACTGAAGCTTTCTTT	CASSPGRVGGTEAFF
TRBJ2-7	TRBV7-7	NA	NA	TGTGCCAGCAGCCCCGGCCCGGGGTCGGACGAGCAGTACTTC	CASSPGPGSDEQYF
TRBJ2-1	TRBV6-6	NA	NA	TGTGCCAGCAGTTACTCCCCGGCAGTAGGGGATGAGCAGTTCTTC	CASSYSPAVGDEQFF
TRBJ2-2	TRBV14	TRBD2	NA	TGTGCCAGCAGCCACCAGTCGACTAGCGGGGTTACCGGGGAGCTGTTTTTT	CASSHQSTSGVTGELFF
TRBJ2-7	TRBV5-6	NA	NA	TGTGCCAGCAGCTTGGTGGGTTACGAGCAGTACTTC	CASSLVGYEQYF
TRBJ1-2	TRBV6-5	NA	NA	TGTGCCAGCAGTTACTCGATGGCTGGCTACACCTTC	CASSYSMAGYTF
TRBJ2-2	TRBV4-1	NA	NA	TGCGCCAGCAGCCACCAGGGAAGACTGCTTAGCACCGGGGAGCTGTTTTTT	CASSHQGRLLSTGELFF
TRBJ2-4	TRBV6-6	NA	NA	TGTGCCACTAGGTCAGCCAAAAACATTCAGTACTTC	CATRSAKNIQYF
TRBJ1-2	TRBV19	NA	NA	TGTGCCAGTAGTATAGATCGGAAGACTTACTATGGCTACACCTTC	CASSIDRKTYYGYTF
TRBJ1-4	TRBV7-9	TRBD1	NA	TGTGCCAGCAGCACCATCCGGGACAGCAACGAAAAACTGTTTTTT	CASSTIRDSNEKLFF
TRBJ1-4	TRBV25-1	TRBD1	NA	TGTGCCAGCAGCACGCCACAGGGGGCGTATGAAAAACTGTTTTTT	CASSTPQGAYEKLFF
TRBJ1-1	TRBV7-6	TRBD1	NA	TGTGCCAGCAGCAGACAGGGCTGGGACACTGAAGCTTTCTTT	CASSRQGWDTEAFF
TRBJ2-7	TRBV10-3	TRBD1	NA	TGTGCCATCAGTCGGGACAGTTCCTACGAGCAGTACTTC	CAISRDSSYEQYF
TRBJ2-7	TRBV14	NA	NA	TGTGCCAGCAGCCAAGTCGGGTGGCAGTACTTC	CASSQVGWQYF
TRBJ1-6	TRBV2	TRBD1	NA	TGTGCCAGCAGCAGCCAGGGACAGGGAACCTCACCCCTCCACTTT	CASSSQGQGTSPLHF
TRBJ1-2	TRBV19	NA	NA	TGTGCCACCCTAACCGGGACACTTCATCCCTATGGCTACACCTTC	CATLTGTLHPYGYTF
TRBJ1-2	TRBV6-5	NA	NA	TGTGCCAGCCTTACAATTAACTATGGCTACACCTTC	CASLTINYGYTF
TRBJ1-1	TRBV5-1	TRBD1	NA	TGCGCCAGCAGCTTGGTAGCAGGGGGGAACACTGAAGCTTTCTTT	CASSLVAGGNTEAFF
TRBJ2-4	TRBV4-1	NA	NA	TGCGCCAGCAGCCATAGGGGGGCCAAAAACATTCAGTACTTC	CASSHRGAKNIQYF
TRBJ2-1	TRBV18	TRBD2	NA	TGTGCCAGCTCACCGCCAGGACTAGCGGGCTACAATGAGCAGTTCTTC	CASSPPGLAGYNEQFF
TRBJ2-1	TRBV7-6	NA	NA	TGTGCCAGCACTGCGGGGGCCAGTTTCAGTGAGCAGTTCTTC	CASTAGASFSEQFF
TRBJ2-3	TRBV7-7	NA	NA	TGTGCCAGCAGCTTAGCTGGGTCTAGCACAGATACGCAGTATTTT	CASSLAGSSTDTQYF
TRBJ2-3	TRBV19	TRBD2	NA	TGTGCCAGTAGTATTGGTGTTAGCGGGAGAGCCACAGATACGCAGTATTTT	CASSIGVSGRATDTQYF
TRBJ2-5	TRBV4-3	NA	few	TGCGCCAGCAGCGCCTGGGGAGCGGAGGCGGGAGAGACCCAGTACTTC	CASSAWGAEAGETQYF
TRBJ1-5	TRBV27	NA	NA	TGTGCCAGCAGTTTAGGCAGCAATCAGCCCCAGCATTTT	CASSLGSNQPQHF
TRBJ2-2	TRBV21-1	NA	once	TGTGCCAGCAGCAAAGTGGTTATCCGGGGGCGGAACACCGGGGAGCTGTTTTTT	CASSKVVIRGRNTGELFF
TRBJ1-1	TRBV18	NA	NA	TGTGCCAGCTCAGAAGGCCCCAGATTAGTCACTGAAGCTTTCTTT	CASSEGPRLVTEAFF
TRBJ2-3	TRBV30	NA	once	TGTGCCTGGAGTGTAGGTCCAGGGCGCACAGATACGCAGTATTTT	CAWSVGPGRTDTQYF
TRBJ2-7	TRBV7-2	NA	NA	TGTGCCAGCAGCGAGCAAACAGGTTTCGAGCAGTACTTC	CASSEQTGFEQYF
TRBJ1-4	TRBV4-1	NA	few	TGCGCCAGCAGCCAAGTAATTGTAGGGGAAAAACTGTTTTTT	CASSQVIVGEKLFF
TRBJ1-1	TRBV28	NA	NA	TGTGCCATCGTGCCGCCGAACACTGAAGCTTTCTTT	CAIVPPNTEAFF
TRBJ1-3	TRBV19	NA	NA	TGTGCCAGTACCAGGGCCGGGACTGGAAACACCATATATTTT	CASTRAGTGNTIYF
TRBJ2-7	TRBV27	TRBD1	NA	TGTGCCAGCAGTGCAACCGGGACAGGGGGCTACGAGCAGTACTTC	CASSATGTGGYEQYF
TRBJ2-7	TRBV5-1	NA	once	TGCGCCAGCAGCTTTGAGGGGGACTACGAGCAGTACTTC	CASSFEGDYEQYF
TRBJ2-3	TRBV30	NA	few	TGTGCCTGGAGTGTGTCAGGGGTAGTGGATACGCAGTATTTT	CAWSVSGVVDTQYF